The 3 T cell receptor beta chains below all came from one sample that was sequenced in a study of blood T cell repertoires in COVID-19. The repertoire was sequenced with immunoSEQ multiplex PCR; TCRdb's copy has only in-frame clones and lacks some. This sample has some 170,000 clones, with approximately 85% found just once. Sequenced input: PBMCs or T cells enriched from blood (not recorded which). The receptors here all came from a man aged 40-50 years who had recovered from COVID-19.

This clone showed up just once. The chain is built from TRBV30 and TRBJ2-1, with 8 bases lining up with TRBD2. The CDR3 has 12 residues. V lost 0 bases to trimming and J lost 14 bases; unmatched junction nucleotides: 6. CDR1 and CDR2 from the germline V gene are GTSNPN and SVGIG (reference sequence). DNA for the CDR3: TGTGCCTGGAGTGTAAGTAGCGGGGATAAGTTCTTC. Translation: CAWSVSSGDKFF. Complete variable domain (other parts from reference TRBV30 and TRBJ2-1): SQTIHQWPATLVQPVGSPLSLECTVEGTSNPNLYWYRQAAGRGLQLLFYSVGIGQISSEVPQNLSASRPQDRQFILSSKKLLLSDSGFYLCAWSVSSGDKFFGPGTRLTVL.

The V call is TRBV5-4, the J call TRBJ2-3, with D possibly TRBD1 on 5 matching bases. The CDR3 has 15 amino acids. Germline CDR1 reads SGHNT; CDR2 reads YYREEE (reference sequence). The V end lost 1 base, the J end lost 4 bases, and 13 bases lay between the germline ends. DNA for the CDR3: TGTGCCAGCAGCTTGCAGGGCCCGGGCCCAGATACGCAGTATTTT. The encoded protein is CASSLQGPGPDTQYF.

V usage is TRBV24-1 and J usage is TRBJ2-3; D perhaps matches TRBD1 (5 bases). CDR1 is KGHDR and CDR2 is SFDVKD in the germline V gene. CDR3 length: 13 amino acids. Trimming stripped 8 bases from V and 3 bases from J, with 11 bases between. Written as DNA, the CDR3 is TGTGCCACCAAAAGCCCAGGGACAGATACGCAGTATTTT. Protein product: CATKSPGTDTQYF.